This T cell receptor beta chain was observed in a study of T-cell memory formation after mild COVID-19. Study information: Most TCR clusters belonged to a single donor. Notes on the study in general: CD4+ contracting clones were found mainly in CM and EM, and CD8+ ones in EMRA.

A remark on this clonotype: Its antigen is unidentified.

The CDR3 spans 16 residues. Germline V gives CDR1 SGHTA, CDR2 FQGNSA. Trimming removed 0 bases at V and 5 bases at J, with 14 bases between. Constant-segment primers served in 5'RACE that generated TCR alpha and TCR beta cDNA libraries bearing sample barcodes and UMIs. TCRdb reprocessed the 5' RACE reads with MiXCR, giving one entry per CDR3 protein. In the table there are 300,000 to 400,000 distinct CDR3 sequences, 25% to 30% of which are singletons. The sample consisted of PBMCs or a T cell subset sorted from them (not recorded which). The V and J genes are TRBV7-2 and TRBJ2-1; D perhaps matches TRBD2 (5 bases). The source of this sequence is an adult woman who had mild COVID-19 (a few samples of this study predate the infection). Cell type and time point are not known. The CDR3 nucleotides are TGTGCCAGCAGCTTAGCCGGGTCCGGGGTACACAATGAGCAGTTCTTC. Translating gives CASSLAGSGVHNEQFF.